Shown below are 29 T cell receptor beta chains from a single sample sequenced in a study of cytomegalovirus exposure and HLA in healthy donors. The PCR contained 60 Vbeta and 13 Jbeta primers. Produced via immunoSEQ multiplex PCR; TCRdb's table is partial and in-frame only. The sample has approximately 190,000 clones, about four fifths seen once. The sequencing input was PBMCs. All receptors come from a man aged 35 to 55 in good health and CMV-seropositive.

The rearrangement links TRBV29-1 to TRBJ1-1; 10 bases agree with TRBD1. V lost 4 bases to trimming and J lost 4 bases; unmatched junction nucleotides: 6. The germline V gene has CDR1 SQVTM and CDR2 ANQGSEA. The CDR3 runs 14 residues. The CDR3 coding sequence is TGCAGCGTTGTTGGACAGGGGGAGACCACTGAAGCTTTCTTT. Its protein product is CSVVGQGETTEAFF.

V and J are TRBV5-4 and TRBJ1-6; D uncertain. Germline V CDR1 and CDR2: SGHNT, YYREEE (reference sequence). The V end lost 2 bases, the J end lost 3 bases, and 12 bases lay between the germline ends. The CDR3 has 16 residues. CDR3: CASSFGPVDYNSPLHF. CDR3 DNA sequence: TGTGCCAGCAGCTTTGGCCCAGTCGACTATAATTCACCCCTCCACTTT.

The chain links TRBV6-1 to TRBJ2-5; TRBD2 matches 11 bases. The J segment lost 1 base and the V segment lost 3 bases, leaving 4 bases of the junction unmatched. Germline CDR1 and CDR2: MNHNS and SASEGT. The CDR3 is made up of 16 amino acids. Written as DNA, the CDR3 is TGTGCCAGCAGTGATAGCGGGAGGGCCTTCCAAGAGACCCAGTACTTC. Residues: CASSDSGRAFQETQYF.

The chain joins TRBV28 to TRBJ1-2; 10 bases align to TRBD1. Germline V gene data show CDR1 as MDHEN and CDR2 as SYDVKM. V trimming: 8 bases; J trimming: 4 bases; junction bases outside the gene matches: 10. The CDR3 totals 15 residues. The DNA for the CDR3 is TGTGCCAGCTATGTGACAGGGGGCCGACCCTATGGCTACACCTTC. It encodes CASYVTGGRPYGYTF.

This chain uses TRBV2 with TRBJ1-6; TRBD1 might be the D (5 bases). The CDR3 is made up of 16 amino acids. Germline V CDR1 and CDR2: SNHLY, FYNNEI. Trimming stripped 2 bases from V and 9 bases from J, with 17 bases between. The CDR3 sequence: CASSEWGTVQGSPLHF. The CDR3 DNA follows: TGTGCCAGCAGTGAATGGGGAACAGTTCAGGGTTCACCCCTCCACTTT. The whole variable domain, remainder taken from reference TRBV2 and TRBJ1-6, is EPEVTQTPSHQVTQMGQEVILRCVPISNHLYFYWYRQILGQKVEFLVSFYNNEISEKSEIFDDQFSVERPDGSNFTLKIRSTKLEDSAMYFCASSEWGTVQGSPLHFGNGTRLTVT.

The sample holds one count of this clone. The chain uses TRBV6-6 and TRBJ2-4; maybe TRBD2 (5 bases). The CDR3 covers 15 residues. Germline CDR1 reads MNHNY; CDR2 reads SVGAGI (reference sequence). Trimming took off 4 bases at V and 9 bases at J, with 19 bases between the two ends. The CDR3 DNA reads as TGTGCCAGCAGTTCCCGATCCCACGCTGGGAGCATTCAGTACTTC. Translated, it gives CASSSRSHAGSIQYF.

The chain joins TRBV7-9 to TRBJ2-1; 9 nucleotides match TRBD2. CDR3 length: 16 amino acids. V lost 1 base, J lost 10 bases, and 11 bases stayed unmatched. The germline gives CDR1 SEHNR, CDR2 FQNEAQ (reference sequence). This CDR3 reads CASSLESTSGPLEQFF. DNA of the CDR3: TGTGCCAGCAGCTTAGAATCCACTAGCGGGCCTCTCGAGCAGTTCTTC.

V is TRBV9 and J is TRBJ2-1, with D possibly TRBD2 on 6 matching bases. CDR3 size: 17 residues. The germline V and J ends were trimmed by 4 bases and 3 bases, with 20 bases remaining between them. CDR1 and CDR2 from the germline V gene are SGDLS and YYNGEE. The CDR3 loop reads CASSSTRLGGNYNEQFF. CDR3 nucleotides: TGTGCCAGCAGCTCGACCCGATTGGGGGGAAACTACAATGAGCAGTTCTTC.

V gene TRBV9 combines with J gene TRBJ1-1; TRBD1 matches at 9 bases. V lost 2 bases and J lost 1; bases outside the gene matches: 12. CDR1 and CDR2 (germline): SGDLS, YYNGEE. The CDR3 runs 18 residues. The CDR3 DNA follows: TGTGCCAGCAGCGTCGGGACAGGGTTTAATCGCGGGAACACTGAAGCTTTCTTT. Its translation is CASSVGTGFNRGNTEAFF.

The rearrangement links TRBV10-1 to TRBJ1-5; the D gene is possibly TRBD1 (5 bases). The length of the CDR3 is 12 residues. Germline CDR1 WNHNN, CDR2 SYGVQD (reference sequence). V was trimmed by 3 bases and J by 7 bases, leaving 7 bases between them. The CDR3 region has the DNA TGCGCCAGCAGTGATTCAGGGCAGCCCCAGCATTTT. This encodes CASSDSGQPQHF.

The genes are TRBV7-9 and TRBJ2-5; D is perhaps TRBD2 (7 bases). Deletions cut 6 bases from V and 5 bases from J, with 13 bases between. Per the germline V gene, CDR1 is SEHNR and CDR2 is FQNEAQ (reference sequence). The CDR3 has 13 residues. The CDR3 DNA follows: TGTGCCAGCAGTCCAGAGGGGGGGGAGACCCAGTACTTC. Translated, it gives CASSPEGGETQYF.

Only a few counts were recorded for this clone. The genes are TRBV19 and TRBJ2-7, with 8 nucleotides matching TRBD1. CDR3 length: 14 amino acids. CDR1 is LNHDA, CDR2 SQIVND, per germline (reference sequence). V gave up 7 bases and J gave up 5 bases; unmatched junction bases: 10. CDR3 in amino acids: CASKGPGGINEQYF. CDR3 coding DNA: TGTGCCAGTAAGGGCCCAGGGGGCATCAACGAGCAGTACTTC.

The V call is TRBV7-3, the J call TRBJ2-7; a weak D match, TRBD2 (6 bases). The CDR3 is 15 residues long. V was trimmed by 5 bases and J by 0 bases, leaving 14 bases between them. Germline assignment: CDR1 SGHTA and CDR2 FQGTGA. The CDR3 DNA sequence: TGTGCCAGCAGCCTGCGGGGCCAGAGCTCCTACGAGCAGTACTTC. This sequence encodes CASSLRGQSSYEQYF.

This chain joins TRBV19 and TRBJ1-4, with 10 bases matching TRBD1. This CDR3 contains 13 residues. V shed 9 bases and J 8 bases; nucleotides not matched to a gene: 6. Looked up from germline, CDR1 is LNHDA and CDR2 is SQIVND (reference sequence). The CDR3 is CASRTGGREKLFF. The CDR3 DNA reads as TGTGCCAGCCGGACAGGGGGACGAGAAAAACTGTTTTTT.

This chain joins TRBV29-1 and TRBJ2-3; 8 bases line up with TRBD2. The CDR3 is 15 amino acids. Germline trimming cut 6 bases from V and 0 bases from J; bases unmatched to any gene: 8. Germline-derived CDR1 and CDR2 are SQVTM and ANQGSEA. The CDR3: CSVTDSGISTDTQYF. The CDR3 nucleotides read TGCAGCGTCACTGATAGCGGGATAAGCACAGATACGCAGTATTTT.

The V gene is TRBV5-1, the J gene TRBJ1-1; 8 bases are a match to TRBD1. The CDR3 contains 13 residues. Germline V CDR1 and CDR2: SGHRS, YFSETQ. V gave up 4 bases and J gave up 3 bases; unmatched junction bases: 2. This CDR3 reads CASSVGQDTEAFF. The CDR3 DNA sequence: TGCGCCAGCAGCGTGGGACAGGACACTGAAGCTTTCTTT.

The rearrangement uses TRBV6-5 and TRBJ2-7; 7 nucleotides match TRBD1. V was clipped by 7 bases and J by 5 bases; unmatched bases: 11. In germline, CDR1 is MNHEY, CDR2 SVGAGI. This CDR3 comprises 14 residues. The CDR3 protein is CASTTATGHHEQYF. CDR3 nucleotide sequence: TGTGCCAGCACTACCGCGACAGGGCACCACGAGCAGTACTTC.

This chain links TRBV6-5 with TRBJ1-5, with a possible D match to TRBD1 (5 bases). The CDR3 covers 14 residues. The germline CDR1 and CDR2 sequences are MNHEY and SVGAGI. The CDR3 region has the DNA TGTGCTCCTGGACCCCCTCGGAGGGGTCGGCCCCAGCATTTT. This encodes CAPGPPRRGRPQHF.

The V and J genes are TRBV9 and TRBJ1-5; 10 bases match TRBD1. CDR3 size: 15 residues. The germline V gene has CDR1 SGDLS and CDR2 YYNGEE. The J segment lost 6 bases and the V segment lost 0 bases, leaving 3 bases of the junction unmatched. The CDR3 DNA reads TGTGCCAGCAGCGTAGACGGACAGGGGGTTCAGCCCCAGCATTTT. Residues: CASSVDGQGVQPQHF.

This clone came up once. The CDR3 spells CASSARTGAAYEQYF. CDR3 DNA: TGTGCCAGCAGTGCCCGGACAGGGGCCGCCTACGAGCAGTACTTC. The rearrangement links TRBV25-1 to TRBJ2-7; TRBD1 agrees at 9 bases. Germline values: CDR1 MGHDK, CDR2 SYGVNS. The V gene end was trimmed by 4 bases and the J gene end by 2 bases; junction bases not matched to a gene: 6. CDR3 length equals 15 residues.

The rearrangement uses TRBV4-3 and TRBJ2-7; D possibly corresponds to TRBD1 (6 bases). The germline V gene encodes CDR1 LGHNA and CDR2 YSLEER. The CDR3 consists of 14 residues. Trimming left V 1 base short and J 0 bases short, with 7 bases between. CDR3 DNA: TGCGCCAGCAGCCAAGGGACAGCCTCCTACGAGCAGTACTTC. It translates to CASSQGTASYEQYF.

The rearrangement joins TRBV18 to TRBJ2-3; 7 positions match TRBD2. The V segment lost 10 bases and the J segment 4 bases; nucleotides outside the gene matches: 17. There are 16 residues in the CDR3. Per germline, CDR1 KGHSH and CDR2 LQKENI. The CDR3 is CATQPSGPGGADTQYF. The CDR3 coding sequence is TGTGCCACCCAACCTAGCGGTCCGGGTGGGGCAGATACGCAGTATTTT. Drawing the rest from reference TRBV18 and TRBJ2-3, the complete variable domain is NAGVMQNPRHLVRRRGQEARLRCSPMKGHSHVYWYRQLPEEGLKFMVYLQKENIIDESGMPKERFSAEFPKEGPSILRIQQVVRGDSAAYFCATQPSGPGGADTQYFGPGTRLTVL.

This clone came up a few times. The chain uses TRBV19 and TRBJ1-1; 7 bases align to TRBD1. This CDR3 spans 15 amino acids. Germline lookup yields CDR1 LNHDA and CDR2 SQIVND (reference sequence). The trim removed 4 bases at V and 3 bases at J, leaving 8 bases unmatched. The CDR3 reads CASSTAATGDTEAFF. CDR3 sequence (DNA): TGTGCCAGTAGTACCGCAGCCACAGGGGACACTGAAGCTTTCTTT.

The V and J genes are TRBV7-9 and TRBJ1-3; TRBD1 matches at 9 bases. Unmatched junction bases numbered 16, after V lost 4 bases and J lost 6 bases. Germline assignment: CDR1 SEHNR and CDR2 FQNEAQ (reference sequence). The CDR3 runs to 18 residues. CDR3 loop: CASSSLAPTGQGVNTIYF. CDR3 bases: TGTGCCAGCAGCTCGCTTGCCCCCACGGGACAGGGAGTAAACACCATATATTTT.

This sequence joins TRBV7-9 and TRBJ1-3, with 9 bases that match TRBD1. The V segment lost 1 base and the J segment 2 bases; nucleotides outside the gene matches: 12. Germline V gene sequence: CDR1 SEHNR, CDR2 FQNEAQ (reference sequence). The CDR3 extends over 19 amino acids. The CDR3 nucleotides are TGTGCCAGCAGCTTAGTGGCCCGGGACAGGGAACGACCTGGAAACACCATATATTTT. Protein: CASSLVARDRERPGNTIYF.

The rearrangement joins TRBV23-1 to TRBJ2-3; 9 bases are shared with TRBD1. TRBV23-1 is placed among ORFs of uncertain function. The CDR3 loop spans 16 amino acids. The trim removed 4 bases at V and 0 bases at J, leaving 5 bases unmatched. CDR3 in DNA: TGCGCCAGCAGTCCGGGACAGGGCTATAGCACAGATACGCAGTATTTT. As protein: CASSPGQGYSTDTQYF.

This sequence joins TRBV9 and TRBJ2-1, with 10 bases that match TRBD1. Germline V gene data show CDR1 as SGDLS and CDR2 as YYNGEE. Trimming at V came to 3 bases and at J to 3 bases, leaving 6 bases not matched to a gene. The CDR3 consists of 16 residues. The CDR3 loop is CASSAQTGGNYNEQFF. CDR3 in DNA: TGTGCCAGCAGCGCCCAGACAGGGGGCAACTACAATGAGCAGTTCTTC. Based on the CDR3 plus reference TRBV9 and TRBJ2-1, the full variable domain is DSGVTQTPKHLITATGQRVTLRCSPRSGDLSVYWYQQSLDQGLQFLIQYYNGEERAKGNILERFSAQQFPDLHSELNLSSLELGDSALYFCASSAQTGGNYNEQFFGPGTRLTVL.

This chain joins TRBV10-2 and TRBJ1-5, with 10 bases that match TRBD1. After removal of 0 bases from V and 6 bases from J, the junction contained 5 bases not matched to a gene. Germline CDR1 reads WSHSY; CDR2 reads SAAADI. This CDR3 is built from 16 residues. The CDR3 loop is CASSESGTGASQPQHF. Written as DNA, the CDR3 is TGCGCCAGCAGTGAGTCCGGGACAGGGGCGAGTCAGCCCCAGCATTTT.

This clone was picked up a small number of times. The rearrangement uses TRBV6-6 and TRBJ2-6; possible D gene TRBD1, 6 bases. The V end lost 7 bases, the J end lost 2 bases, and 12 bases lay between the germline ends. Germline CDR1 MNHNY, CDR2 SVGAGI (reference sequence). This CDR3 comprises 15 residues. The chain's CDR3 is CASTGGLTGANVLTF. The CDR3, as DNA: TGTGCCAGCACTGGGGGCCTCACTGGGGCCAACGTCCTGACTTTC.